This T cell receptor (beta chain) was sequenced in a study of cytomegalovirus exposure and HLA in healthy donors. The PCR used 60 Vbeta and 13 Jbeta primers. As handled by the study authors: Later, 65 million to 85 million unique TCR beta chains were counted in an analysis, and 10 million to 12 million of them were shared. The table came from immunoSEQ multiplex PCR; TCRdb's copy has only in-frame clones and leaves some out. V, J and clone size reflect that table, while D and trimming were determined from the DNA. The table has about 120,000 clones, about 79% seen once; the top ten hold 1.5% to 2.5%. Regarding the study as a whole: Association with HLA alleles at 0.05 false discovery rate was found for around 17,000 TCR beta sequences in a later analysis.

Each donor was nominally healthy when sampled (though unrecorded immune exposures were likely). There are 18 residues in the CDR3. Germline loops: CDR1 SGHNT, CDR2 YYREEE (reference sequence). J gave up 0 bases and V 0 bases, and 8 bases lay outside the gene matches. This clone was detected a few times. Its target is unknown. The sequenced sample was PBMCs. V is TRBV5-4 and J is TRBJ2-2; 7 bases agree with TRBD2. The TCR comes from a man between 18 and 35 years old in good health and CMV-seronegative. As DNA, the CDR3 is TGTGCCAGCAGCTTGGCGGGTATAGCGGGTCCGAACACCGGGGAGCTGTTTTTT. It yields the protein CASSLAGIAGPNTGELFF.